This T cell receptor beta chain is drawn from a study of blood T cell repertoires in COVID-19. Overall study: Whether acute or convalescent, the COVID-19 samples came from the United States, Italy and Spain.

Sequencing used immunoSEQ multiplex PCR; TCRdb keeps in-frame clones, though not all of them. The repertoire has around 57,000 clones, about nine tenths of them found once; the top ten carry around a fifth. CDR1 is MNHNS, CDR2 SASEGT, per germline. This CDR3 spans 15 amino acids. The V end lost 0 bases, the J end lost 4 bases, and 12 bases lay between the germline ends. The V call is TRBV6-1, the J call TRBJ1-2; D is uncertain. The sequenced material came from peripheral blood. The receptor was derived from a woman older than 75 with COVID-19, enrolled during active disease. CDR3 sequence reads: CASSEARRSIYGYTF. In nucleotides, the CDR3 is TGTGCCAGCAGTGAAGCTCGGCGGTCAATCTATGGCTACACCTTC.